The rows below give T cell receptor beta chains drawn from one sample of a study of blood T cell repertoires in COVID-19. Here immunoSEQ multiplex PCR was the method, and the copy in TCRdb shows in-frame clones only, minus some. The sample comprises 250,000 to 350,000 clones, 75% to 90% of which are singletons, and 2.2% rests with the top ten. The sequencing sample was made of peripheral blood. These receptors all stem from a woman aged 50 to 60 who had recovered from COVID-19. CDR3s include the opening cysteine and the closing phenylalanine or tryptophan. Each record gives: V gene, clone size, D gene, J gene, CDR3 protein, CDR3 DNA. D genes are given only for firm matches. Rows may omit the clone size; those that give it use once, few, many or a size class.

>TRBV18|-|TRBD2|TRBJ2-1
CASSGLAGDLNEQFF
TGTGCCAGCTCGGGACTAGCGGGGGACCTTAATGAGCAGTTCTTC
>TRBV6-4|-|-|TRBJ1-2
CASSDGGAVGYTF
TGTGCCAGCAGTGACGGGGGCGCGGTCGGCTACACCTTC
>TRBV6-1|few|TRBD2|TRBJ2-1
CASSEGAGGIFYEQFF
TGTGCCAGCAGTGAAGGGGCGGGAGGGATTTTCTATGAGCAGTTCTTC
>TRBV18|-|-|TRBJ1-2
CASSLGAGDYGYTF
TGTGCCAGCTCTCTGGGGGCAGGGGACTATGGCTACACCTTC
>TRBV10-3|-|TRBD2|TRBJ2-7
CAIRPLAGEWYEQYF
TGTGCCATCAGACCCCTAGCGGGAGAGTGGTACGAGCAGTACTTC
>TRBV6-6|-|TRBD1|TRBJ1-4
CASRGQRDNEKLFF
TGTGCCAGCAGGGGACAGAGAGATAATGAAAAACTGTTTTTT
>TRBV3-1/TRBV3-2|-|-|TRBJ2-2
CASSLPAGYYTGELFF
TGTGCCAGCAGCCTCCCTGCCGGGTACTACACCGGGGAGCTGTTTTTT
>TRBV27|many|TRBD1|TRBJ1-2
CASRTPGQGVRGYTF
TGTGCCAGCAGGACACCGGGACAGGGCGTACGTGGCTACACCTTC
>TRBV19|few|TRBD1|TRBJ1-4
CASSIFPGQGNEKLFF
TGTGCCAGTAGTATATTCCCAGGACAGGGGAATGAAAAACTGTTTTTT
>TRBV28|-|-|TRBJ2-7
CASSSVGTKKQYF
TGTGCCAGCAGCTCCGTCGGGACAAAAAAGCAGTACTTC
>TRBV6-2/TRBV6-3|-|TRBD2|TRBJ2-5
CASSYSTLLRAGGQETQYF
TGTGCCAGCAGTTACTCGACCCTTTTGAGGGCGGGGGGGCAAGAGACCCAGTACTTC
>TRBV7-2|-|-|TRBJ1-1
CASSNDDRPNTEAFF
TGTGCCAGCAGCAATGATGACAGGCCCAACACTGAAGCTTTCTTT
>TRBV30|-|-|TRBJ2-7
CAWSPSKYPSSYEQYF
TGTGCCTGGAGCCCCTCCAAGTATCCCAGCTCCTACGAGCAGTACTTC
>TRBV29-1|-|TRBD2|TRBJ2-1
CSVGLASGNEQFF
TGCAGCGTTGGACTAGCAAGTGGCAATGAGCAGTTCTTC
>TRBV5-1|-|-|TRBJ2-3
CASSPVGASGTDTQYF
TGCGCCAGCAGCCCGGTGGGGGCTAGCGGTACAGATACGCAGTATTTT
>TRBV24-1|-|-|TRBJ1-5
CATSLPGAGQPQHF
TGTGCCACGTCCCTCCCAGGGGCGGGTCAGCCCCAGCATTTT
>TRBV28|-|-|TRBJ1-1
CASSLMTNEAFF
TGTGCCAGCAGTTTAATGACAAATGAAGCTTTCTTT
>TRBV18|-|TRBD1|TRBJ1-3
CASSPGTGSSGNTIYF
TGTGCCAGCTCACCCGGGACAGGGAGCTCTGGAAACACCATATATTTT
>TRBV6-6|-|TRBD1|TRBJ2-2
CASSRQGASGELFF
TGTGCCAGCAGCCGGCAGGGGGCATCCGGGGAGCTGTTTTTT
>TRBV6-2/TRBV6-3|-|-|TRBJ1-1
CASSYPTGQGMNTEAFF
TGTGCCAGCAGTTACCCCACCGGTCAGGGAATGAACACTGAAGCTTTCTTT
>TRBV11-2|-|TRBD2|TRBJ2-1
CASSLVGGGRYEQFF
TGTGCCAGCAGCTTAGTCGGGGGAGGGAGGTATGAGCAGTTCTTC
>TRBV28|-|-|TRBJ1-2
CASRATKNYGYTF
TGTGCCAGCAGGGCGACTAAGAACTATGGCTACACCTTC
>TRBV29-1|-|TRBD1|TRBJ1-3
CSVVTGGGSGNTIYF
TGCAGCGTTGTAACAGGGGGCGGAAGTGGAAACACCATATATTTT
>TRBV7-2|-|TRBD1|TRBJ1-2
CASSLAQTGYGYTF
TGTGCCAGCAGCTTAGCGCAGACAGGGTATGGCTACACCTTC
>TRBV7-8|-|TRBD1|TRBJ1-1
CASSWSVGQGAISTEAFF
TGTGCCAGCAGCTGGAGCGTGGGACAGGGGGCGATTTCCACTGAAGCTTTCTTT
>TRBV7-9|-|-|TRBJ1-1
CASSSREGNTEAFF
TGTGCCAGCAGCTCCAGGGAAGGGAACACTGAAGCTTTCTTT
>TRBV4-1|few|-|TRBJ1-5
CASSQEEGLLLQPQHF
TGCGCCAGCAGCCAAGAGGAGGGTCTCTTGTTGCAGCCCCAGCATTTT
>TRBV29-1|-|-|TRBJ2-7
CSVVRGPNEQYF
TGCAGCGTTGTTAGGGGTCCCAACGAGCAGTACTTC
>TRBV7-3|-|-|TRBJ2-6
CASSTQGSGANVLTF
TGTGCCAGCAGCACACAGGGATCTGGGGCCAACGTCCTGACTTTC
>TRBV2|many|-|TRBJ2-3
CASSEVGLRPDTQYF
TGTGCCAGCAGTGAGGTTGGGCTCAGACCAGATACGCAGTATTTT
>TRBV7-2|-|TRBD2|TRBJ2-3
CASSTRTGTSGGSTDTQYF
TGTGCCAGCAGCACAAGGACTGGGACTAGCGGGGGGAGCACAGATACGCAGTATTTT
>TRBV7-8|-|-|TRBJ1-2
CASSQRPSLGYTF
TGTGCCAGCAGCCAGAGGCCCAGCTTAGGCTACACCTTC
>TRBV7-2|-|-|TRBJ1-2
CASSLEGKLGRGYTF
TGTGCCAGCAGCTTAGAGGGGAAACTGGGTCGCGGCTACACCTTC
>TRBV12-3/TRBV12-4|once|-|TRBJ1-2
CATTDFNYGYTF
TGTGCCACCACGGACTTTAACTATGGCTACACCTTC
>TRBV5-6|-|TRBD2|TRBJ2-1
CASSLPGLAGRNEQFF
TGTGCCAGCAGCTTGCCGGGACTAGCGGGAAGGAATGAGCAGTTCTTC
>TRBV25-1|-|-|TRBJ1-6
CASSESAGVTSPLHF
TGTGCCAGCAGTGAATCTGCGGGGGTTACTTCACCCCTCCACTTT